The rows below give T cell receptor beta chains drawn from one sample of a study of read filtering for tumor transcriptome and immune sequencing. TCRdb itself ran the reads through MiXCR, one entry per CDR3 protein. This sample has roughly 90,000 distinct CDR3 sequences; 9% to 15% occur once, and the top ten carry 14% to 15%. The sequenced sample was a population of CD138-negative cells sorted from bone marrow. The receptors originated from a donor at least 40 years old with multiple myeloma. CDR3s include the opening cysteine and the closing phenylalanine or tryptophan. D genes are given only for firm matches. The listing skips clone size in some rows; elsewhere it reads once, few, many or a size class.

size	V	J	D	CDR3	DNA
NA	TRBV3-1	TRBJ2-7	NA	CASSPGRGSYEQYF	TGTGCCAGCAGCCCGGGCAGAGGGTCTTACGAGCAGTACTTC
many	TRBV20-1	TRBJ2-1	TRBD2	CSARDWTSGEYNEQFF	TGCAGTGCTAGAGATTGGACTAGCGGGGAGTACAATGAGCAGTTCTTC
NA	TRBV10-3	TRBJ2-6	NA	CAISPAGAGPNVLTF	TGTGCCATCAGCCCTGCGGGGGCTGGGCCCAACGTCCTGACTTTC
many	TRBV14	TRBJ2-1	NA	CASSRIAVYNEQFF	TGTGCCAGCAGCCGCATAGCCGTCTACAATGAGCAGTTCTTC
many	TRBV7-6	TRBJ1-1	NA	CASSLRSERGRGTEAFF	TGTGCCAGCAGTCTCCGAAGCGAGAGAGGTAGAGGCACTGAAGCTTTCTTT
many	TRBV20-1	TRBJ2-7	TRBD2	CSARDLRGLAGGYEQYF	TGCAGTGCTAGAGATCTCAGGGGACTAGCGGGAGGTTACGAGCAGTACTTC
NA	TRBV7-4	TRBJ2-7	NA	CASSLGRSYEQYF	TGTGCCAGCAGCTTGGGACGGTCCTACGAGCAGTACTTC
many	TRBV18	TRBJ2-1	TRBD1	CASSPQGAGTYNEQFF	TGTGCCAGCTCACCGCAGGGGGCTGGGACCTACAATGAGCAGTTCTTC
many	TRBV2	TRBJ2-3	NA	CASTREIGTDTQYF	TGTGCCAGCACACGGGAGATAGGCACAGATACGCAGTATTTT
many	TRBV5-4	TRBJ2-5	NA	CASSFRHFQKETQYF	TGTGCCAGCAGCTTTAGACATTTCCAAAAGGAGACCCAGTACTTC
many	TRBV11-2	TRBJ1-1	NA	CASSLGIGARDTEAFF	TGTGCCAGCAGCTTGGGTATAGGGGCGAGGGACACTGAAGCTTTCTTT
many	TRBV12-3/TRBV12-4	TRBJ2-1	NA	CASSLPGEQFF	TGTGCCAGCAGTTTACCGGGAGAGCAGTTCTTC
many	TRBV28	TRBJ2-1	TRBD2	CASSFTGRLNNEQFF	TGTGCCAGCAGTTTCACCGGGAGGTTAAACAATGAGCAGTTCTTC
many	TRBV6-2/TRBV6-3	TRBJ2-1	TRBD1	CASSGQGGNEQFF	TGTGCCAGCAGTGGACAGGGGGGAAATGAGCAGTTCTTC
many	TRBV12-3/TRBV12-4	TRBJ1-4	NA	CASSLRTDEKLFF	TGTGCCAGCAGCCTTCGGACAGATGAAAAACTGTTTTTT
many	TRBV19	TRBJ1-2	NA	CAVGDLVSHGYTF	TGTGCCGTAGGAGATCTGGTTAGTCATGGCTACACCTTC
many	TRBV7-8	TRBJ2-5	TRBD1	CASSGAGGAETQYF	TGTGCCAGCAGCGGAGCAGGGGGCGCAGAGACCCAGTACTTC
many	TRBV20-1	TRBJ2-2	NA	CSASGPYTGELFF	TGCAGTGCTAGCGGGCCTTACACCGGGGAGCTGTTTTTT
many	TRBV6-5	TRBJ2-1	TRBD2	CASSYTLAEINEQFF	TGTGCCAGCAGTTACACCCTAGCGGAAATCAATGAGCAGTTCTTC
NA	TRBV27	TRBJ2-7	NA	CASSLLQGNEQYF	TGTGCCAGCAGTTTATTACAGGGCAACGAGCAGTACTTC
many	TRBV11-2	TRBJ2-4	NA	CASSLVMGTVRAKNIQYF	TGTGCCAGCAGCTTAGTGATGGGCACAGTTCGAGCCAAAAACATTCAGTACTTC
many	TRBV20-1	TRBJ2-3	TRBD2	CSASPRTSGSSDTQYF	TGCAGTGCTAGCCCCCGGACTAGCGGGAGTTCCGATACGCAGTATTTT
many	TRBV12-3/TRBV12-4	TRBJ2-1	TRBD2	CASCPGLAGYNEQFF	TGTGCCAGCTGCCCGGGACTAGCGGGCTACAATGAGCAGTTCTTC
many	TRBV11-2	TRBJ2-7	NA	CASSLDLGSYYEQYF	TGTGCCAGCAGCTTAGATCTAGGTAGCTACTACGAGCAGTACTTC
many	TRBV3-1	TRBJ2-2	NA	CASSQVPGTGELFF	TGTGCCAGCAGCCAAGTGCCCGGCACCGGGGAGCTGTTTTTT